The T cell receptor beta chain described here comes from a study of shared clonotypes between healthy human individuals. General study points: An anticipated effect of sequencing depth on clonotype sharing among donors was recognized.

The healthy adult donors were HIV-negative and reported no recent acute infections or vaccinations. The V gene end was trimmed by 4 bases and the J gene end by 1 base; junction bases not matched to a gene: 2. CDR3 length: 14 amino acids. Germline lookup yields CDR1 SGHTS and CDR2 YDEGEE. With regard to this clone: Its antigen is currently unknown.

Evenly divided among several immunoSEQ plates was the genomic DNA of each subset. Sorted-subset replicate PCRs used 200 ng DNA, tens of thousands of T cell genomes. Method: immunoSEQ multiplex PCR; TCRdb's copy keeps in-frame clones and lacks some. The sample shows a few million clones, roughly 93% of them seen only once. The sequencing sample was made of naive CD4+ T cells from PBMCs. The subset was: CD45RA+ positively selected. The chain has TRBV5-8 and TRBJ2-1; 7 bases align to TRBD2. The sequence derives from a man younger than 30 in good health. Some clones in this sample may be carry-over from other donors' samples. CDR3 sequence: CASSRLASYNEQFF. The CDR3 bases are TGTGCCAGCAGCCGACTAGCTTCCTACAATGAGCAGTTCTTC.